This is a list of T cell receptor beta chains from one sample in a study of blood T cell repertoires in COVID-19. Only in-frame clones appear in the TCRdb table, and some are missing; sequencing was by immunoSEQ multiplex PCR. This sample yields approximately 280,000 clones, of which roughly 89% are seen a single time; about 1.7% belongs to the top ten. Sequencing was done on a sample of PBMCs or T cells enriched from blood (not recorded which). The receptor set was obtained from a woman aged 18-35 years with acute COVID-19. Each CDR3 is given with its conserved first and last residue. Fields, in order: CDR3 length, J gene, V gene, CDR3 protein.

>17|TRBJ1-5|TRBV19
CASSSGQKLYSNQPQHF
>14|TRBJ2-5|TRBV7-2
CASSLVESQETQYF
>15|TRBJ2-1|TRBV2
CASRRTSGAYNEQFF
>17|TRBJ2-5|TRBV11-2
CASSLSLSGSRQETQYF
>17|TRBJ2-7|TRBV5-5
CASSLFLAGVMSYEQYF
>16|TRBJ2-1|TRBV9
CASSAPQTTLYNEQFF
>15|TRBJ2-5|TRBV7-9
CASTIFRDRVETQYF
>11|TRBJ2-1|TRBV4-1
CASSHGQEQFF
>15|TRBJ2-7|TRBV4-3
CASSKDTGLMLEQYF
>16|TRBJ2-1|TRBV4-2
CASSQVQGPPYNEQFF
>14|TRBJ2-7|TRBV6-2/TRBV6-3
CASSYFGTGYEQYF
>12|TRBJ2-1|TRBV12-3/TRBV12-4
CASTLANREQFF
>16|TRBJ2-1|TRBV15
CATSLTPSGRVDEQFF
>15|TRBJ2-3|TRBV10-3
CAITPTGGGTDTQYF
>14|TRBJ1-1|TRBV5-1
CASSPKQGNTEAFF
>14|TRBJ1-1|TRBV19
CASSIGVPGTNACF
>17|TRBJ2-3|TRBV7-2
CASSSPLVRGGADTQYF
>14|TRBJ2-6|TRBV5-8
CASSLTRGANVLTF
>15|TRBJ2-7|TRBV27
CASSALAGGPYEQYF
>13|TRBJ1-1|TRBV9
CASSVAGDSTSFF
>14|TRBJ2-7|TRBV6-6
CASRDSGRVYEQYF
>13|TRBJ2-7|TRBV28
CASEPGQTYEQYF
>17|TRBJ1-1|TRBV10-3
CAISESWTGGTNTEAFF
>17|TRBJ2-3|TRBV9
CASSPRLGQGRTDTQYF
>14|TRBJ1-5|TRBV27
CATQGQGRNQPQHF
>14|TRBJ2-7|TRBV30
CAWSRTGWSDEQYF
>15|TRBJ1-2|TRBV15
CATSWPTGTGYGYTF
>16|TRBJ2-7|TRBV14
CASSRRDSPGIDEQYF
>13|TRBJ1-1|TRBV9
CASSGTENTEAFF
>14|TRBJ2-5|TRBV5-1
CASSLRGGQETQYF
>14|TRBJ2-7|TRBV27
CASSPGLAGVEQYF
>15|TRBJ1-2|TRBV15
CATSRDWGTVYGYTF
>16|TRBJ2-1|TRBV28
CASSFGRGRSLNEQFF
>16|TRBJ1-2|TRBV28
CASSTPAGTGGYGYTF
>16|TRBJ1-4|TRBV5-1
CASSLVAGTVNEKLFF
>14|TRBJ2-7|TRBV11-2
CASNPGLFTYEQYF
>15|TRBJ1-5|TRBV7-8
CASSLRGPGNQPQHF
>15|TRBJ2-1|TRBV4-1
CASSQGASGYNEQFF
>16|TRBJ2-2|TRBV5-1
CASSLATSGRTGELFF
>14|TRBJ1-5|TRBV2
CASGLTRQGQPQHF
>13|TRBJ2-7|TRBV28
CASSLASSYEQYF
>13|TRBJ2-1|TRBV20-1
CSASKQRYNEQFF